The entry below gives a single T cell receptor (beta chain) sequence along with its context. Its antigen is still unknown. The ends lost 6 bases at V and 4 bases at J; junction bases unmatched: 14. The CDR3 totals 15 residues. Germline CDR1 is SQVTM and CDR2 is ANQGSEA. This sample stems from a study of CD8 T cells in ankylosing spondylitis. Study findings and constraints: There was a TCR beta motif, made of eight highly homologous variants, that appeared characteristic of ankylosing spondylitis blood.

TCRdb re-called the 5' RACE reads with MiXCR, one entry per CDR3 protein. This table holds approximately 540,000 distinct CDR3 sequences, 9.5% to 15% found once. The specimen was blood, either unsorted or a sorted T cell fraction (not recorded which). This receptor was taken from a male donor with ankylosing spondylitis. The chain carries TRBV29-1 and TRBJ2-5, with 7 bases identical to TRBD2. The CDR3 sequence is CSVGAYGGSSETQYF. The CDR3 region has the DNA TGCAGCGTCGGTGCCTATGGCGGGAGTTCAGAGACCCAGTACTTC.